This record concerns one T cell receptor (beta chain) sequence. The target antigen is unknown. This entry belongs to a study of T cells in tuberculosis. Study observations and caveats: Using the GMM-specific repertoire gave nearly 90% accuracy versus around 70% with motifs. Smaller alpha distances in active tuberculosis partly reflected shorter CDR3-alpha lengths.

J was trimmed by 0 bases and V by 3 bases; bases with no gene match: 9. Germline V gives CDR1 MNHEY, CDR2 SMNVEV (reference sequence). CDR3 length: 18 residues. The data were produced by immunoSEQ multiplex PCR, yet TCRdb's version contains in-frame clones alone and is incomplete. The sample records more than 35,000 clones, around 96% being singletons. The receptor was derived from a donor aged 10 to 29 with latent tuberculosis or without tuberculosis infection. The sample taken for sequencing was PBMCs. The gene calls are TRBV27 and TRBJ2-1, with TRBD1 identical over 9 bases. The DNA for the CDR3 is TGTGCCAGCAGTTTCATCCTCTCGACAGGGGGCTCCTACAATGAGCAGTTCTTC. It encodes CASSFILSTGGSYNEQFF.